These 8 T cell receptor beta chains came from one sample sequenced in a study of type 1 regulatory T cells. TCRdb recomputed calls from the reads with MiXCR, one row per CDR3 protein. The table records over 90,000 distinct CDR3 sequences, roughly 28% of them present only once. The sequencing sample was made of CD4+ T cells, either the whole sample or a sorted fraction (not recorded which). The receptors originated from a human donor in good health.

The chain recombines TRBV7-2 with TRBJ2-1; 8 bases are a match to TRBD2. The junction had 18 bases not matched to a gene; V was cut back by 5 bases and J by 0 bases. Germline CDR1 reads SGHTA; CDR2 reads FQGNSA. The CDR3 sequence is 20 residues long. DNA for the CDR3: TGTGCCAGCAGCCCCGGGGGGGGTGGGTTGTGGCGCCGCTCCTACAATGAGCAGTTCTTC. Translated, it gives CASSPGGGGLWRRSYNEQFF.

This rearrangement joins TRBV29-1 to TRBJ2-2; TRBD1 matches 9 bases. The CDR3 is 13 amino acids. V was pared by 5 bases and J by 3 bases, with 1 base of the junction left unmatched. Germline values: CDR1 SQVTM, CDR2 ANQGSEA. The CDR3 loop reads CSVYRGHTGELFF. CDR3 DNA: TGCAGCGTTTACAGGGGGCACACCGGGGAGCTGTTTTTT.

This chain joins TRBV29-1 and TRBJ1-1; 7 bases fit TRBD1. Germline V gene lookup returns CDR1 SQVTM and CDR2 ANQGSEA. The CDR3 totals 13 residues. With 4 bases clipped from V and 3 bases from J, the junction kept 5 bases outside the gene matches. For the CDR3, the DNA is TGCAGCGTTGTTTCAGGGGGGCACACTGAAGCTTTCTTT. Amino acid sequence: CSVVSGGHTEAFF.

This clonotype was found a few times. V gene TRBV29-1 combines with J gene TRBJ2-3, with 8 nucleotides matching TRBD2. Germline CDR1 SQVTM, CDR2 ANQGSEA. The CDR3 sequence is 15 residues long. Germline trimming cut 4 bases from V and 0 bases from J; bases unmatched to any gene: 6. The CDR3 spells CSVVFQRESTDTQYF. CDR3 coding DNA: TGCAGCGTTGTATTTCAGCGGGAGAGCACAGATACGCAGTATTTT.

This clonotype was seen only a few times. The gene calls are TRBV9 and TRBJ2-2; D remains ambiguous. CDR1 and CDR2 from the germline V gene are SGDLS and YYNGEE. The germline V and J ends were trimmed by 0 bases and 7 bases, with 13 bases remaining between them. The CDR3 runs 15 residues. CDR3 sequence (DNA): TGTGCCAGCAGCGTAGCCTCCGGGTCCGTCGGGGAGCTGTTTTTT. This gives the protein CASSVASGSVGELFF.

This clonotype showed up just a few times. V is TRBV5-5 and J is TRBJ2-3; D is possibly TRBD1 (5 bases). This CDR3 comprises 16 residues. V lost 0 bases to trimming and J lost 1 base, with 12 bases between them. The germline gives CDR1 SGHKS, CDR2 YYEKEE (reference sequence). CDR3 sequence reads: CASSLDALGGTDTQYF. The CDR3 DNA reads as TGTGCCAGCAGCTTGGATGCCTTAGGGGGCACAGATACGCAGTATTTT.

This clonotype was counted between two and nine times. The J gene is TRBJ2-1, the V gene TRBV29-1; D remains ambiguous. The CDR3 contains 13 residues. The V end lost 6 bases, the J end lost 11 bases, and 20 bases lay between the germline ends. CDR1 and CDR2 (germline): SQVTM, ANQGSEA. This CDR3 reads CSVSRSEGLQQFF. The CDR3 DNA follows: TGCAGCGTCTCTCGATCCGAAGGTCTTCAGCAGTTCTTC.

In its sample, this clonotype was seen a few times. The chain couples TRBV3-1 to TRBJ2-7; 8 nucleotides agree with TRBD2. The germline CDR1 and CDR2 sequences are LGHDT and YNNKEL (reference sequence). After removal of 0 bases from V and 3 bases from J, the junction contained 4 bases not matched to a gene. This CDR3 contains 15 residues. The CDR3 nucleotides are TGTGCCAGCAGCCAAGATATAGCGGGACTCTACGAGCAGTACTTC. Its protein product is CASSQDIAGLYEQYF.